Described below is a single TCR beta chain sequence and its context. The antigen is unknown. V lost 6 bases and J lost 8; bases outside the gene matches: 5. The CDR3 has 15 amino acids. Germline V gene data show CDR1 as MNHEY and CDR2 as SVGEGT. This record comes from a study of T-cell reconstitution after alpha-beta-depleted transplantation in children. As it was prepared, the TCRbeta library received unique molecular identifiers. TCRdb re-derived calls from the PCR reads in MiXCR, one entry per CDR3 protein. The repertoire holds around 490,000 distinct CDR3 sequences, with 11% as singletons. Broader study findings: A year post-transplant, T-cell counts and diversity derived mostly from newly produced T cells. Alpha-beta T cells present about two months after transplant were reported to originate from several hundred expanded graft clones.

The sequence derives from a female patient aged 2-10 years who had a stem cell transplant for aplastic anemia, so the T cells may come from the graft donor. The genes are TRBV6-2 or TRBV6-3 and TRBJ1-6, with 12 nucleotides matching TRBD1. Source: PBMCs, mostly from graft donor cells, taken 180 days after TCRalphabeta/CD19-depleted stem cell transplant. The DNA of the CDR3 is TGTGCCAGCAGAGGGACAGGGGGCAGAGATTCACCCCTCCACTTT. This translates into CASRGTGGRDSPLHF.